This TCR beta chain was found in a study of molecular identifiers for immune sequencing clone quantification. Using 10%, 30% or 50% RNA, naive CD8 libraries were derived from approximately 20,000 to 1,000,000 sorted cells. The CD8+CD4-CCR7+CD45RA+ phenotype defined the sorted naive CD8 T cells. TCR libraries were built in bulk with a published protocol and specific TCR primers. Using its own MiXCR run on the PCR reads, TCRdb lists one record per CDR3 protein. This table holds around 460,000 distinct CDR3 sequences, about 25% found once. The trim removed 3 bases at V and 1 base at J, leaving 19 bases unmatched. This CDR3 has 20 amino acids.

This chain joins TRBV12-3 or TRBV12-4 and TRBJ1-1; 8 bases are shared with TRBD1. This TCR derives from a human donor in good health. Some libraries in this study had Jurkat cell RNA spiked in. The sample comprised naive CD8+ T cells from blood, with Jurkat cell RNA spiked in. Subset defined: FACS-sorted CD8+CD4-CCR7+CD45RA+ naive T cells. The CDR3, as DNA: TGTGCCAGCAGTTTCAGTATTACGCGCAGGGGGCCCTGGGGGAACACTGAAGCTTTCTTT. Amino acids: CASSFSITRRGPWGNTEAFF.